Each of the 14 T cell receptor beta chains below was sequenced from the same sample in a study. TCRdb reprocessed the RT-PCR reads with MiXCR, giving one entry per CDR3 protein. This sample carries more than 600,000 distinct CDR3 sequences, 12% to 15% of them seen once, and the ten largest clones take 3% to 4.5%. The sample comprised memory CD4+ T cells from blood. These TCRs come from a female donor in good health, serving as a healthy control.

This clonotype appeared a few times. This chain joins TRBV7-2 and TRBJ2-3, with 9 bases that match TRBD2. J gave up 0 bases and V 5 bases, and 12 bases lay outside the gene matches. From germline, CDR1 is SGHTA and CDR2 FQGNSA. CDR3 length: 18 amino acids. CDR3 region: CASSRGISGGPSTDTQYF. CDR3 bases: TGTGCCAGCAGCCGCGGAATTAGCGGGGGCCCCAGCACAGATACGCAGTATTTT.

This clonotype was counted many times. The chain employs TRBV4-1 and TRBJ1-6; D remains ambiguous. The V gene lost 4 bases and the J gene lost 9 bases, with 19 bases spanning the gap. CDR1 is MGHRA and CDR2 is YSYEKL in the germline V gene. CDR3 length: 16 amino acids. The CDR3 here is CASSRSLTEVASPLHF. DNA of the CDR3: TGCGCCAGCAGCCGGTCCCTTACCGAAGTGGCTTCACCCCTCCACTTT.

The CDR3 DNA reads as TGTGCCAGCAGCCCTGGACCGCAAATGAACACTGAAGCTTTCTTT. It translates to CASSPGPQMNTEAFF. The genes are TRBV7-8 and TRBJ1-1; no clear D gene. This CDR3 contains 15 residues. Germline V lookup: CDR1 SGHVS, CDR2 FQNEAQ. Deletions cut 5 bases from V and 0 bases from J, with 13 bases between.

This clonotype occurred many times. The rearrangement links TRBV7-2 to TRBJ2-1; tentative D call: TRBD2 (5 bases). The V gene's germline CDR1 is SGHTA and CDR2 FQGNSA. The CDR3 has 15 residues. The V gene lost 1 base and the J gene lost 0 bases, with 7 bases spanning the gap. DNA for the CDR3: TGTGCCAGCAGCTTAGTTGGGAGCTCCTACAATGAGCAGTTCTTC. Translation: CASSLVGSSYNEQFF. The entire variable domain, with the rest obtained from reference TRBV7-2 and TRBJ2-1, is as follows: GAGVSQSPSNKVTEKGKDVELRCDPISGHTALYWYRQSLGQGLEFLIYFQGNSAPDKSGLPSDRFSAERTGGSVSTLTIQRTQQEDSAVYLCASSLVGSSYNEQFFGPGTRLTVL.

The rearrangement links TRBV2 to TRBJ2-1; 9 nucleotides align to TRBD2. The CDR3 is 15 amino acids. Germline CDR1 reads SNHLY; CDR2 reads FYNNEI. J gave up 7 bases and V 6 bases, and 10 bases lay outside the gene matches. This CDR3 reads CASRGFSGSQNEQFF. CDR3 bases: TGTGCCAGCAGGGGATTTAGCGGGAGTCAGAATGAGCAGTTCTTC.

This clonotype was counted between two and nine times. J is TRBJ1-3 and V is TRBV7-2; 9 bases fit TRBD1. Germline CDR1 SGHTA, CDR2 FQGNSA. CDR3 length equals 12 residues. Trimming took 5 bases from V and 13 from J; bases not matched to a gene: 6. The CDR3 loop is CASSRPQGAIYF. Here the CDR3 DNA reads TGTGCCAGCAGCCGTCCACAGGGGGCAATATATTTT.

This clonotype was detected ten times or more. This sequence joins TRBV20-1 and TRBJ2-5, with D perhaps TRBD1 or TRBD2 (5 bases each). The CDR3 has 11 residues. Trimming took 1 base from V and 5 from J, leaving 5 bases between them. Germline-derived CDR1 and CDR2 are DFQATT and SNEGSKA (reference sequence). CDR3 loop: CSARGGETQYF. For the CDR3, the DNA is TGCAGTGCTAGAGGGGGGGAGACCCAGTACTTC.

The sample holds a few counts of this clonotype. The chain uses TRBV29-1 and TRBJ2-7, with TRBD2 identical over 7 bases. Germline V gives CDR1 SQVTM, CDR2 ANQGSEA. The length of the CDR3 is 11 residues. V lost 6 bases, J lost 8 bases, and 7 bases stayed unmatched. The CDR3 nucleotides are TGCAGCGTCTTAGCGGGTACGAAGCAGTACTTC. Its translation is CSVLAGTKQYF.

The V gene is TRBV6-2 or TRBV6-3, the J gene TRBJ1-2, with a possible D match to TRBD1 (5 bases). In germline, CDR1 is MNHEY, CDR2 SVGEGT. The CDR3 is 13 amino acids. With 4 bases removed from V and 4 bases from J, the gap between germline ends came to 10 bases. The CDR3 nucleotides are TGTGCCAGCAGTTGGTCAGGGACCTATGGCTACACCTTC. Translating gives CASSWSGTYGYTF.

The CDR3 region is CASSPTGTGLQANQPQHF. CDR3 DNA sequence: TGTGCCAGTAGCCCGACCGGGACAGGGCTGCAGGCCAATCAGCCCCAGCATTTT. The chain couples TRBV19 to TRBJ1-5; 9 bases line up with TRBD1. This CDR3 region has 18 residues. CDR1 LNHDA and CDR2 SQIVND come from the germline V gene (reference sequence). J lost 3 bases, V lost 6 bases, and 15 bases had no gene match.

V usage is TRBV7-8 and J usage is TRBJ1-2; D gene uncertain. Per germline, CDR1 SGHVS and CDR2 FQNEAQ. The CDR3 contains 17 residues. V was shortened by 1 base and J by 2 bases, with 17 bases between the two germline ends. DNA of the CDR3: TGTGCCAGCAGCTTAGGACTTCGAGCCACCTCGAACTATGGCTACACCTTC. Its translation is CASSLGLRATSNYGYTF. The full variable domain, with the rest looked up from reference TRBV7-8 and TRBJ1-2, is GAGVSQSPRYKVAKRGQDVALRCDPISGHVSLFWYQQALGQGPEFLTYFQNEAQLDKSGLPSDRFFAERPEGSVSTLKIQRTQQEDSAVYLCASSLGLRATSNYGYTFGSGTRLTVV.

Many counts were recorded for this clonotype. The chain combines TRBV4-1 with TRBJ1-2; 11 bases are a match to TRBD1. Germline lookup yields CDR1 MGHRA and CDR2 YSYEKL. V gave up 0 bases and J gave up 3 bases; unmatched junction bases: 9. CDR3 length equals 18 residues. CDR3 DNA sequence: TGCGCCAGCAGCCAAGATGCGGGGACAGGGGGGAGCGACTATGGCTACACCTTC. As protein: CASSQDAGTGGSDYGYTF.

The chain carries TRBV7-9 and TRBJ2-1; D call uncertain. Deletions cut 4 bases from V and 0 bases from J, with 16 bases between. This CDR3 has 17 residues. CDR1 SEHNR and CDR2 FQNEAQ come from the germline V gene (reference sequence). Written as DNA, the CDR3 is TGTGCCAGCAGCTCCACCACCAGCGCTAGCTCCTACAATGAGCAGTTCTTC. Translated, it gives CASSSTTSASSYNEQFF.

Many counts were recorded for this clonotype. The V and J genes are TRBV12-3 or TRBV12-4 and TRBJ2-1; the match to TRBD2 covers 7 bases. With V trimmed by 6 bases and J by 5 bases, 4 bases remained unmatched. The CDR3 totals 13 residues. The CDR3 nucleotides are TGTGCCAGCAGCGCCGGGACTAACAATGAGCAGTTCTTC. Its protein is CASSAGTNNEQFF.